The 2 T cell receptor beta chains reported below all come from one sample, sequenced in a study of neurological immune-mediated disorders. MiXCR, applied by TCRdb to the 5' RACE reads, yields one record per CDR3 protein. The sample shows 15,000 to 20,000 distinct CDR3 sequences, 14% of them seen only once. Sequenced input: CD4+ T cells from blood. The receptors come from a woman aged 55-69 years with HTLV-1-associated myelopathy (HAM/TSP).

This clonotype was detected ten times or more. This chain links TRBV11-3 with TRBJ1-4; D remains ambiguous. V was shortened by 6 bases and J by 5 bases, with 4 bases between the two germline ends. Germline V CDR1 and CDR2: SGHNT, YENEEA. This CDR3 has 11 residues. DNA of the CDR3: TGTGCCAGCAGTGAGAATGAAAAACTGTTTTTT. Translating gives CASSENEKLFF.

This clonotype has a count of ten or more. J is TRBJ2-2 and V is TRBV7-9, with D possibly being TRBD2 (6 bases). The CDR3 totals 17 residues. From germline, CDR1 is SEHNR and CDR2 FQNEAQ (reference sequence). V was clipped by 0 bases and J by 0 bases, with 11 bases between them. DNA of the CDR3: TGTGCCAGCAGCTTAGCGTTTGCGGGAACGAACACCGGGGAGCTGTTTTTT. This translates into CASSLAFAGTNTGELFF. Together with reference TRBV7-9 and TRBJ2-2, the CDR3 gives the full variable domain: DTGVSQNPRHKITKRGQNVTFRCDPISEHNRLYWYRQTLGQGPEFLTYFQNEAQLEKSRLLSDRFSAERPKGSFSTLEIQRTEQGDSAMYLCASSLAFAGTNTGELFFGEGSRLTVL.